A single T cell receptor (beta chain) is shown here with its context. What it binds is unknown. The sample is drawn from a study of cytomegalovirus exposure and HLA in healthy donors. It was with 60 Vbeta and 13 Jbeta primers that the PCR ran. Method: immunoSEQ multiplex PCR; TCRdb's copy keeps in-frame clones and lacks some. The table has some 180,000 clones, around 77% seen once. CDR1 and CDR2 from the germline V gene are MGHDK and SYGVNS. This CDR3 contains 16 residues. Trimming left V 7 bases short and J 9 bases short, with 22 bases between. Study results and limitations: While the bulk of TCR sequences proved rare, some public TCRs turned up in many donors. With later analysis, a missense DCLRE1C variant became linked to TCR beta V- and J-gene trimming.

This TCR came from a woman younger than 45 in good health and CMV-seronegative. The rearrangement joins TRBV25-1 to TRBJ1-6; D remains ambiguous. Sequenced material: PBMCs. CDR3 amino acids: CASTKRLQSLRSPLHF. The CDR3 DNA follows: TGTGCCAGCACTAAAAGACTTCAGTCCCTGCGTTCACCCCTCCACTTT.